The clone carrying this T cell receptor beta chain came up many times. Antigen: not known. From RNA, the CDR3 regions of TCR beta chains were amplified and sequenced. The library came from an HTBI-primed first-round RT-PCR and a second-round multiplex PCR. TCRdb reprocessed the multiplex PCR reads with MiXCR, giving one entry per CDR3 protein. The profile shows some 390,000 distinct CDR3 sequences, about 16% of them singletons. Ophthalmopathy donors showed moderate-to-severe activity, CAS ≥3, NOSPECS ≥4 and a duration under 3 months. This sample was included in a study of Graves' ophthalmopathy and Graves' hyperthyroidism. The wider study: The collection of peripheral blood took place at initial diagnosis, before any treatment. Study conclusions and caveats: In separating ophthalmopathy from stable hyperthyroidism, a 13-signature model achieved approximately 91% sensitivity and 65% to 84% specificity. Most thyroid clonotypes with frequency above 0.001 were detected in blood too.

CDR3 length equals 14 residues. Germline loops: CDR1 LNHDA, CDR2 SQIVND (reference sequence). V shed 5 bases and J shed 1 base, with 11 bases lying between them. Sequencing was done on a sample of peripheral blood. The TCR was taken from a young woman with Graves' ophthalmopathy. V and J are TRBV19 and TRBJ1-1; the D gene is possibly TRBD1 (6 bases). Here the CDR3 reads CASSRDRTNTEAFF. In DNA, the CDR3 is TGTGCCAGTAGTCGCGACAGGACGAACACTGAAGCTTTCTTT.